The present TCR beta chain was sequenced within a study of control samples from healthy donors and cancer patients. The V end lost 0 bases, the J end lost 2 bases, and 15 bases lay between the germline ends. Germline loops: CDR1 SGHDT, CDR2 YYEEEE. The CDR3 is 16 residues long. Sequencing used immunoSEQ multiplex PCR; TCRdb keeps in-frame clones, though not all of them. Of roughly 400,000 clones in the sample, about nine tenths were seen once. This rearrangement joins TRBV5-6 to TRBJ2-7; D is ambiguous. The receptor was derived from a man between 40 and 49 years old with head and neck cancer. Sample: PBMCs. The CDR3 here is CASSLELGQVAYEQYF. CDR3 nucleotides: TGTGCCAGCAGCTTGGAGCTAGGGCAAGTTGCCTACGAGCAGTACTTC. Supplemented by reference TRBV5-6 and TRBJ2-7, the full variable domain reads DAGVTQSPTHLIKTRGQQVTLRCSPKSGHDTVSWYQQALGQGPQFIFQYYEEEERQRGNFPDRFSGHQFPNYSSELNVNALLLGDSALYLCASSLELGQVAYEQYFGPGTRLTVT.